The rows below give T cell receptor beta chains drawn from one sample of a study of T cells in Graves' hyperthyroidism and ophthalmopathy. A single record per CDR3 protein comes from TCRdb applying MiXCR to the multiplex PCR reads. The sample has 200,000 or so distinct CDR3 sequences, about 17% seen once; the top ten hold about 56%. The sequenced sample consisted of blood. The receptors here all came from a woman between 50 and 59 years old with Graves' hyperthyroidism. Each CDR3 is given with its conserved first and last residue. D genes are given only for firm matches. Expanded clones get a size class; other rows say once, few or many, or leave the size out.

>TRBV5-1|TRBJ1-6|TRBD1|few
CASSGSLGGTGNSPLHF
TGCGCCAGCAGCGGCTCATTGGGCGGGACAGGGAATTCACCCCTCCACTTT
>TRBV20-1|TRBJ2-7|TRBD2|many
CSANLHSGSVEQYF
TGCAGTGCTAACCTCCATAGCGGGAGCGTCGAGCAGTACTTC
>TRBV11-2|TRBJ1-4|.|few
CASRGLGSEKLFF
TGTGCCAGCAGGGGGCTCGGTAGTGAAAAACTGTTTTTT
>TRBV5-1|TRBJ2-1|.|few
CASSLEQGLTYNEQFF
TGCGCCAGCAGCTTGGAGCAGGGCCTCACCTACAATGAGCAGTTCTTC
>TRBV6-1|TRBJ2-7|TRBD1|many
CASSKDRGTTEQYF
TGTGCCAGCAGTAAGGACAGGGGGACCACCGAGCAGTACTTC
>TRBV7-9|TRBJ1-2|TRBD1|.
CASSRAGTGATYGYTF
TGTGCCAGCAGCCGGGCTGGGACAGGGGCTACGTATGGCTACACCTTC
>TRBV20-1|TRBJ2-3|TRBD2|many
CSASSLAGNTDTQYF
TGCAGTGCTAGTTCTCTAGCGGGAAACACAGATACGCAGTATTTT
>TRBV27|TRBJ1-2|.|many
CASSLVSRGPTDGYTF
TGTGCCAGCAGTTTGGTTAGTCGGGGGCCCACCGATGGCTACACCTTC
>TRBV11-2|TRBJ1-3|.|.
CASSLGLTANSGNTIYF
TGTGCCAGCAGCTTAGGTCTAACTGCTAACTCTGGAAACACCATATATTTT
>TRBV19|TRBJ2-3|.|.
CASSIVARKGTDTQYF
TGTGCCAGTAGTATAGTCGCACGGAAGGGCACAGATACGCAGTATTTT
>TRBV7-9|TRBJ2-1|.|many
CASSSRDNEQFF
TGTGCCAGCAGCTCCAGGGACAATGAGCAGTTCTTC
>TRBV6-1|TRBJ1-2|TRBD1|many
CASSEATGVAYGYTF
TGTGCCAGCAGTGAAGCTACAGGGGTAGCCTATGGCTACACCTTC
>TRBV6-5|TRBJ1-1|.|few
CASITLGARTEAFF
TGTGCCAGCATTACACTGGGGGCTCGCACTGAAGCTTTCTTT
>TRBV5-1|TRBJ2-3|TRBD2|.
CASSFTSGSGLADTQYF
TGCGCCAGCAGCTTCACTAGCGGGAGCGGGTTGGCAGATACGCAGTATTTT
>TRBV10-3|TRBJ1-2|.|.
CAISTGTSNYGYTF
TGTGCCATCAGTACGGGAACCTCTAACTATGGCTACACCTTC
>TRBV30|TRBJ2-1|TRBD1|many
CAWRPPGQGITGQFF
TGTGCCTGGAGGCCGCCGGGACAGGGGATCACTGGGCAGTTCTTC
>TRBV11-2|TRBJ2-6|TRBD1|.
CASSLVHYGGTGNGANVLTF
TGTGCCAGCAGCTTAGTCCATTATGGTGGGACAGGGAACGGGGCCAACGTCCTGACTTTC
>TRBV3-1|TRBJ1-5|.|many
CASSLREGNQPQHF
TGTGCCAGCAGCCTACGGGAGGGCAATCAGCCCCAGCATTTT
>TRBV27|TRBJ2-7|.|many
CASSFLSGTPYPYEQYF
TGTGCCAGCAGTTTCCTGTCCGGGACTCCCTATCCGTACGAGCAGTACTTC
>TRBV14|TRBJ2-1|.|.
CASSQGLKMGSSYNEQFF
TGTGCCAGCAGCCAAGGCCTTAAAATGGGGAGCTCCTACAATGAGCAGTTCTTC
>TRBV6-1|TRBJ1-5|.|many
CASSEAPGGPGSNQPQHF
TGTGCCAGCAGTGAAGCCCCGGGCGGGCCGGGGAGCAATCAGCCCCAGCATTTT
>TRBV20-1|TRBJ1-6|.|many
CSARDTGNSPLHF
TGCAGTGCTCGGGACACGGGGAATTCACCCCTCCACTTT
>TRBV7-2|TRBJ2-1|.|.
CASSLAGSRSYNEQFF
TGTGCCAGCAGCTTAGCGGGGAGCCGCTCCTACAATGAGCAGTTCTTC
>TRBV7-3|TRBJ2-5|.|many
CASSLARSGETQYF
TGTGCCAGCAGCTTAGCCCGTTCAGGAGAGACCCAGTACTTC
>TRBV11-2|TRBJ2-2|TRBD2|many
CASRSRASGNTGELFF
TGTGCCAGCAGGTCCCGGGCTAGCGGGAACACCGGGGAGCTGTTTTTT
>TRBV5-1|TRBJ1-1|.|many
CASSLWGGETEAFF
TGCGCCAGCAGCTTATGGGGAGGAGAAACTGAAGCTTTCTTT
>TRBV11-1|TRBJ2-5|TRBD1|.
CASSSDRGRETQYF
TGTGCCAGCAGTTCTGACAGGGGGCGTGAGACCCAGTACTTC
>TRBV20-1|TRBJ2-1|TRBD2|.
CSAKALSGSSYNEQFF
TGCAGTGCTAAGGCCCTAAGCGGGAGCTCCTACAATGAGCAGTTCTTC
>TRBV12-3/TRBV12-4|TRBJ2-7|.|many
CASSLEWPVYEQYF
TGTGCCAGCAGTTTAGAGTGGCCGGTTTACGAGCAGTACTTC
>TRBV12-3/TRBV12-4|TRBJ2-7|TRBD2|few
CASSLALAASYEQYF
TGTGCCAGCAGTTTAGCACTAGCGGCCTCCTACGAGCAGTACTTC
>TRBV19|TRBJ1-2|TRBD1|.
CASSHRDRGGGYTF
TGTGCCAGTAGTCACCGGGACAGGGGAGGTGGCTACACCTTC
>TRBV30|TRBJ2-5|.|many
CAWSVTGGETQYF
TGTGCCTGGAGTGTAACCGGCGGAGAGACCCAGTACTTC
>TRBV20-1|TRBJ2-1|TRBD2|many
CSARSGRGSDEQFF
TGCAGTGCGAGAAGCGGGAGAGGGTCCGATGAGCAGTTCTTC
>TRBV19|TRBJ1-3|.|.
CASSINDGNTIYF
TGTGCCAGTAGTATAAATGACGGAAACACCATATATTTT
>TRBV4-1|TRBJ2-1|.|many
CASSRTTGYNEQFF
TGCGCCAGCAGCCGAACGACAGGCTACAATGAGCAGTTCTTC
>TRBV10-3|TRBJ1-1|.|.
CAISGEWGTEAFF
TGTGCCATCAGTGGGGAATGGGGGACTGAAGCTTTCTTT
>TRBV24-1|TRBJ2-5|TRBD2|once
CATSDVRSSGRETQYF
TGTGCCACCAGTGACGTCCGGTCTAGCGGGAGAGAGACCCAGTACTTC
>TRBV28|TRBJ2-7|.|.
CASSLPSSRPSYEQYF
TGTGCCAGCAGTTTACCGTCTAGCAGGCCTTCCTACGAGCAGTACTTC
>TRBV27|TRBJ1-2|TRBD1|many
CASSAKQAKTGVNYGYTF
TGTGCCAGCAGTGCCAAACAAGCGAAGACAGGGGTAAACTATGGCTACACCTTC
>TRBV30|TRBJ2-1|.|few
CAWSNLGGLYNEQFF
TGTGCCTGGAGCAATTTGGGTGGACTTTACAATGAGCAGTTCTTC
>TRBV3-1|TRBJ2-1|.|many
CASSLSPRAGSYNEQFF
TGTGCCAGCAGCCTTTCGCCCCGGGCAGGCTCCTACAATGAGCAGTTCTTC
>TRBV5-5|TRBJ2-7|.|few
CASSLAELGQGYGTRHPYYYEQYF
TGTGCCAGCAGCTTGGCCGAGCTGGGACAGGGATATGGGACTAGACACCCATACTACTACGAGCAGTACTTC
>TRBV20-1|TRBJ2-1|.|many
CSARDLATVGQFF
TGCAGTGCTAGAGATCTTGCTACCGTGGGACAGTTCTTC